Listed below are T cell receptor beta chains from one sample, sequenced in a study of blood T cells in healthy people across ages. TCRdb processed the 5' RACE reads anew with MiXCR; each CDR3 protein has one entry. This table holds roughly 1.6 million distinct CDR3 sequences, almost 35% found once. The sample comprised blood. The receptors shown here come from a woman in her twenties or thirties in good health. Both conserved end residues are trimmed from each CDR3. Size values are once, few and many counts, or a class for expanded clones, and some rows have none.

>TRBJ2-4|TRBV20-1|-
SATPGGKNIQY
>TRBJ2-1|TRBV7-9|many
ASSLRREGYNEQF
>TRBJ1-4|TRBV7-9|-
ASSNLLNSNEKLF
>TRBJ2-7|TRBV28|-
ASRTGMYSSYEQY
>TRBJ1-4|TRBV20-1|-
SAIQGSYEKLF
>TRBJ1-1|TRBV6-5|-
ASSYGETTEAF
>TRBJ1-2|TRBV4-1|-
ASSQTPLAYGYT
>TRBJ1-6|TRBV20-1|few
SAGDRVGNSPLH
>TRBJ2-1|TRBV28|-
ASSLYPDLVYCNEQF
>TRBJ2-1|TRBV13|-
ASSPTAGAGGPPYNEQF
>TRBJ2-4|TRBV20-1|few
STISGLGNIQY
>TRBJ2-3|TRBV20-1|-
SASRPSTDTRY
>TRBJ2-2|TRBV7-9|-
ASSLANTIPGELF
>TRBJ2-6|TRBV28|few
ASSFGISGANVLT
>TRBJ2-5|TRBV7-8|-
ASSLVPGQGEETQY
>TRBJ2-7|TRBV5-1|-
ASHATNEQY